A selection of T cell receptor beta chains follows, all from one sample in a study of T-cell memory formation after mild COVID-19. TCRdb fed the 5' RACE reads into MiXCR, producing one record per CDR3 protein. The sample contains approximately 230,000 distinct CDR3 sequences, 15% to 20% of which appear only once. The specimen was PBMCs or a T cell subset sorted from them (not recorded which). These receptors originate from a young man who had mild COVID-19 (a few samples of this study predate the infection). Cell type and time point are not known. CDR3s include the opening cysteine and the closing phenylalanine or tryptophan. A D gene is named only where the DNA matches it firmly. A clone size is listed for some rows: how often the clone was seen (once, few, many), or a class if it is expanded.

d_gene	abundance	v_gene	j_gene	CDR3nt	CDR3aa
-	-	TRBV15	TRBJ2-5	TGTGCCACCAGCTTACGGACACCAGAGACCCAGTACTTC	CATSLRTPETQYF
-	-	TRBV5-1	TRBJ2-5	TGCGCCAGCAGCTTCACAGGCCCACAAGAGACCCAGTACTTC	CASSFTGPQETQYF
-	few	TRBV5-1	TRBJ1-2	TGCGCCAGCAGCTTAGACCAGACTAGTGGCTACACCTTC	CASSLDQTSGYTF
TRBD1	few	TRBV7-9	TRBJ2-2	TGTGCCAGCACCTTGGGACAGGGAAACACCGGGGAGCTGTTTTTT	CASTLGQGNTGELFF
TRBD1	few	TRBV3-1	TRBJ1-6	TGTGCCAGCAGCCAAGATCCCCGGACAGGCTACTATAATTCACCCCTCCACTTT	CASSQDPRTGYYNSPLHF
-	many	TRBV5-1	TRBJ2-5	TGTGCCAGCAGCCGGGACCAAGAGACCCAGTACTTC	CASSRDQETQYF
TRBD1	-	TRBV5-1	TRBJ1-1	TGCGCCAGCAGCTTGGGCCCGCAGGGGGGGAACACTGAAGCTTTCTTT	CASSLGPQGGNTEAFF
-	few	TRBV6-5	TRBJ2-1	TGTGCCAGCAGTTACGCGGGCTTAGGCTATGAGCAGTTCTTC	CASSYAGLGYEQFF
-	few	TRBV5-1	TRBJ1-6	TGCGCCAGCAGCATAACAGGACCCTTTCAGACCCTCCACTTT	CASSITGPFQTLHF
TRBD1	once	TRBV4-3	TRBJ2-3	TGCGCCAGCAGCCGGATGGGACAGGGAGGAGATACGCAGTATTTT	CASSRMGQGGDTQYF
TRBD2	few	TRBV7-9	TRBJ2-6	TGTGCCAGCAGCTTATGGGGGGGCTCTGGGGCCAACGTCCTGACTTTC	CASSLWGGSGANVLTF
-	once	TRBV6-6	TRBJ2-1	TGTGCCAGCAGTGCACACTGGAGTGAGCAGTTCTTC	CASSAHWSEQFF
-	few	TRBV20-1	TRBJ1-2	TGCAGTGCTAGAGACCCCTCGGGACAATCGAATGGCTACACCTTC	CSARDPSGQSNGYTF
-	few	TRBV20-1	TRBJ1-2	TGCAGTGCTCGGGACACCTATGGCTACACCTTC	CSARDTYGYTF
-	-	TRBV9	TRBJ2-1	TGTGCCAGCAGCCTCACCGGGTACCCCTACAATGAGCAGTTCTTC	CASSLTGYPYNEQFF
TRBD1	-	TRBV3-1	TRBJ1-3	TGTGCCAGCAGCCTCCGGGACAGGAGCTCTGGAAACACCATATATTTT	CASSLRDRSSGNTIYF
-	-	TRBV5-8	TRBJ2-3	TGTGCCACCCCCGTGGAGCGGGTGAGCACAGATACGCAGTATTTT	CATPVERVSTDTQYF
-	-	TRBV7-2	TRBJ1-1	TGTGCCAGCAGCCCAGTGGGACATCCGAGGACTGAAGCTTTCTTT	CASSPVGHPRTEAFF
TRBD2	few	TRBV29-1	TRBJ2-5	TGCAGCGTTGCTAGCGGGGTAGATACCCAGTACTTC	CSVASGVDTQYF
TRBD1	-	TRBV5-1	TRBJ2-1	TGCGCCAGCAGCCCGGGGCGACAGGGGAATGAGCAGTTCTTC	CASSPGRQGNEQFF
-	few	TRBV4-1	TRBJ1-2	TGCGCCAGCAGCCCAAGAGTATCTTCCAACTATGGCTACACCTTC	CASSPRVSSNYGYTF
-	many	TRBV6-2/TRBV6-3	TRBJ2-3	TGTGCCAGCAGTTACTCCTATACGCAGTATTTT	CASSYSYTQYF
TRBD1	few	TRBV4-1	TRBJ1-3	TGCGCCAGCAGCCAAGGACAGGGATTCTCTGGAAACACCATATATTTT	CASSQGQGFSGNTIYF
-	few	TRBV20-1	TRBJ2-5	TGCAGTGCTCCTCCTGCGGGGGCCGGTGGGGAGACCCAGTACTTC	CSAPPAGAGGETQYF